The 23 T cell receptor beta chains presented below share a single source sample, sequenced in a study of CD8 T cells in Susac syndrome. An amount of RNA that ranged from roughly 0.45 to 1 ug was reverse transcribed with random hexamers. One entry per CDR3 protein results from TCRdb running MiXCR on the immunoSEQ multiplex PCR reads. The sample contains under 150,000 distinct CDR3 sequences, around 95% of which appear only once. Sequenced material: CD4+ T cells from PBMCs. The origin of the receptors is a human donor with Susac syndrome.

This rearrangement joins TRBV5-6 to TRBJ2-5, with a possible D match to TRBD2 (6 bases). The CDR3 is made up of 14 amino acids. Germline values: CDR1 SGHDT, CDR2 YYEEEE. V was cut by 1 base and J by 9 bases, with 16 bases left in between. CDR3 coding DNA: TGTGCCAGCAGCTTGATGGCGGGACCGGAGCCCCAGTACTTC. Amino acid sequence: CASSLMAGPEPQYF.

This clonotype showed up just once. This chain uses TRBV20-1 with TRBJ2-7; D remains ambiguous. This CDR3 is 13 amino acids long. CDR1 and CDR2 (germline): DFQATT, SNEGSKA (reference sequence). Deletions cut 6 bases from V and 2 bases from J, with 14 bases between. This CDR3 reads CSAPSSKTYEQYF. CDR3 nucleotide sequence: TGCAGTGCCCCGTCGAGTAAAACCTACGAGCAGTACTTC.

V is TRBV9 and J is TRBJ1-6; 9 bases agree with TRBD1. The CDR3 has 17 residues. Looked up from germline, CDR1 is SGDLS and CDR2 is YYNGEE. Trimming removed 4 bases from V and 5 bases from J; junction bases left unmatched: 10. The CDR3 DNA reads as TGTGCCAGCAGCCCGCGAGGGACAGGGACTAATAATTCACCCCTCCACTTT. Protein sequence: CASSPRGTGTNNSPLHF.

This sequence joins TRBV30 and TRBJ2-2; 9 bases agree with TRBD1. The CDR3 runs 15 residues. Germline CDR1 is GTSNPN and CDR2 is SVGIG (reference sequence). Unmatched junction bases numbered 8, after V lost 6 bases and J lost 3 bases. This chain's CDR3 is CACLPGQGYTGELFF. The CDR3 region has the DNA TGTGCCTGTCTACCGGGACAGGGCTACACCGGGGAGCTGTTTTTT.

The V gene is TRBV29-1, the J gene TRBJ2-1; 8 bases agree with TRBD1. The germline gives CDR1 SQVTM, CDR2 ANQGSEA. Trimming cost V 0 bases and J 4 bases; bases outside gene matches: 8. CDR3 size: 16 residues. CDR3 DNA sequence: TGCAGCGTTGAAGACGGACAGGGCATATTTTACAATGAGCAGTTCTTC. Encoded protein: CSVEDGQGIFYNEQFF.

This clonotype was observed once. The chain links TRBV12-3 or TRBV12-4 to TRBJ2-7, with TRBD2 identical over 10 bases. Trimming removed 6 bases from V and 5 bases from J; junction bases left unmatched: 10. This CDR3 region has 15 residues. The CDR3 reads CASSSVTSGPHEQYF. DNA for the CDR3: TGTGCCAGCAGCTCCGTGACTAGCGGGCCGCACGAGCAGTACTTC.

This chain joins TRBV30 and TRBJ2-7; D not resolved. The CDR3 runs to 12 residues. The germline V gene encodes CDR1 GTSNPN and CDR2 SVGIG (reference sequence). Trimming pared 4 bases from V and 1 base from J, leaving 8 bases between. The CDR3 loop is CAWMAPSYEQYF. DNA of the CDR3: TGTGCCTGGATGGCACCTTCCTACGAGCAGTACTTC.

The chain is built from TRBV20-1 and TRBJ2-1; D uncertain. The V gene lost 3 bases and the J gene lost 4 bases, with 16 bases spanning the gap. The germline V gene encodes CDR1 DFQATT and CDR2 SNEGSKA (reference sequence). The CDR3 runs to 15 residues. The CDR3 sequence: CSASHPSHSYNEQFF. In DNA form, the CDR3 reads TGCAGTGCTAGCCACCCGAGTCACAGTTACAATGAGCAGTTCTTC.

The chain has TRBV30 and TRBJ1-5, with D hard to call. With 1 base removed from V and 4 bases from J, the gap between germline ends came to 8 bases. CDR1 and CDR2 from the germline V gene are GTSNPN and SVGIG (reference sequence). CDR3 size: 13 residues. The CDR3 loop reads CAWSAASNQPQHF. In DNA, the CDR3 is TGTGCCTGGAGTGCCGCTTCTAATCAGCCCCAGCATTTT.

The V and J genes are TRBV20-1 and TRBJ2-1, with D maybe TRBD1 (6 bases). The CDR3 is 11 amino acids. Per the germline V gene, CDR1 is DFQATT and CDR2 is SNEGSKA (reference sequence). This CDR3 is CRAGDGNEQFF. CDR3 DNA sequence: TGCAGAGCAGGGGATGGCAATGAGCAGTTCTTC.

The CDR3 nucleotides are TGCAGTGCCCCCAGCCTGATTCCTAGCGGCGGAGCCTACGAGCAGTACTTC. It translates to CSAPSLIPSGGAYEQYF. The rearrangement links TRBV20-1 to TRBJ2-7; 7 bases fit TRBD2. Germline V gives CDR1 DFQATT, CDR2 SNEGSKA (reference sequence). The CDR3 is 17 residues long. The V and J ends lost 6 bases and 2 bases, in that order; junction bases with no gene match: 19.

The chain is built from TRBV21-1 and TRBJ2-4. TRBV21-1 is reported as a pseudogene. The CDR3 covers 16 residues. Written as DNA, the CDR3 is TGTGCCAGCAGCAGAAGTTCGGAATCAGCCAAAAACATTCAGTACTTC. This gives the protein CASSRSSESAKNIQYF.

The J gene is TRBJ1-1, the V gene TRBV7-9; weak D call: TRBD1 (6 bases). Germline CDR1 reads SEHNR; CDR2 reads FQNEAQ (reference sequence). Trimming shortened V by 5 bases and J by 4 bases, and 23 bases separated the two germline ends. The CDR3 length is 17 residues. The CDR3 loop reads CASSASRWGTGITEAFF. In DNA form, the CDR3 reads TGTGCCAGCAGCGCTAGCAGGTGGGGTACAGGGATCACTGAAGCTTTCTTT. Filled out from reference TRBV7-9 and TRBJ1-1, the complete variable domain reads DTGVSQNPRHKITKRGQNVTFRCDPISEHNRLYWYRQTLGQGPEFLTYFQNEAQLEKSRLLSDRFSAERPKGSFSTLEIQRTEQGDSAMYLCASSASRWGTGITEAFFGQGTRLTVV.

This chain uses TRBV29-1 with TRBJ1-2; maybe TRBD1 (6 bases). The germline V gene has CDR1 SQVTM and CDR2 ANQGSEA. V lost 1 base, J lost 7 bases, and 13 bases lay in between. The CDR3 totals 13 residues. CDR3 DNA sequence: TGCAGCGTTGAAGTACAGGGTTCACGTGGCTACACCTTC. As protein: CSVEVQGSRGYTF.

The gene calls are TRBV3-1 and TRBJ2-5; 9 bases are shared with TRBD1. The length of the CDR3 is 16 residues. V trimming: 1 base; J trimming: 5 bases; junction bases outside the gene matches: 8. Germline CDR1 is LGHDT and CDR2 is YNNKEL (reference sequence). CDR3 sequence: CASSQGPTGGEETQYF. The CDR3 region has the DNA TGTGCCAGCAGCCAAGGGCCCACAGGGGGCGAGGAGACCCAGTACTTC.

The chain links TRBV7-2 to TRBJ2-5; no clear D. Germline V lookup: CDR1 SGHTA, CDR2 FQGNSA. There are 14 residues in the CDR3. V was pared by 2 bases and J by 0 bases, with 7 bases between. The CDR3, as DNA: TGTGCCAGCAGCTTATCTGGAAACCAAGAGACCCAGTACTTC. This translates into CASSLSGNQETQYF.

This clonotype was observed once. The chain carries TRBV14 and TRBJ2-7, with 8 nucleotides matching TRBD1. This CDR3 contains 15 residues. CDR1 and CDR2 from the germline V gene are SGHDN and FVKESK. Unmatched junction bases numbered 5, after V lost 1 base and J lost 3 bases. This chain's CDR3 is CASSQGITGGYEQYF. The CDR3 region has the DNA TGTGCCAGCAGCCAAGGGATTACAGGGGGCTACGAGCAGTACTTC.

The genes are TRBV9 and TRBJ2-1, with a weak D call TRBD1 (6 bases). CDR3 length equals 17 residues. Germline V gene sequence: CDR1 SGDLS, CDR2 YYNGEE. Between the trimmed V and J ends, which lost 0 bases and 0 bases, there was a span of 13 bases. The CDR3 DNA follows: TGTGCCAGCAGCGTAGCGGCAGGGGTAAGCTCCTACAATGAGCAGTTCTTC. Its protein product is CASSVAAGVSSYNEQFF.

The genes are TRBV5-1 and TRBJ2-5; D might be TRBD1 (6 bases). Germline CDR1 SGHRS, CDR2 YFSETQ. Between the trimmed V and J ends, which lost 4 bases and 5 bases, there was a span of 15 bases. This CDR3 region has 14 residues. The CDR3 DNA reads as TGCGCCAGCAGCATGACGACAGGTTTGGAGACCCAGTACTTC. Translated: CASSMTTGLETQYF.

The V gene is TRBV7-9, the J gene TRBJ2-3; possible D gene TRBD2, 6 bases. V was cut by 6 bases and J by 2 bases, with 15 bases left in between. CDR3 length: 15 residues. Germline V gives CDR1 SEHNR, CDR2 FQNEAQ (reference sequence). This CDR3 is CASRLTQRATDTQYF. CDR3 nucleotides: TGTGCCAGCAGACTAACACAGCGGGCCACAGATACGCAGTATTTT.

This clonotype was observed a single time. V usage is TRBV5-1 and J usage is TRBJ2-3; 7 bases are a match to TRBD1. V lost 1 base to trimming and J lost 2 bases; unmatched junction nucleotides: 7. Germline V gives CDR1 SGHRS, CDR2 YFSETQ. The CDR3 has 16 amino acids. The DNA of the CDR3 is TGCGCCAGCAGCTTGACGGGGACAGCTTTCACAGATACGCAGTATTTT. Translating it yields CASSLTGTAFTDTQYF.

The chain carries TRBV10-3 and TRBJ2-1; TRBD1 matches at 10 bases. CDR3 length: 14 residues. The V segment lost 4 bases and the J segment 9 bases; nucleotides outside the gene matches: 6. CDR1 and CDR2 from the germline V gene are ENHRY and SYGVKD. As DNA, the CDR3 is TGTGCCATCAGTGGGGGGACAGGGGACCTTGAGCAGTTCTTC. Its protein is CAISGGTGDLEQFF.

The V and J genes are TRBV15 and TRBJ1-5; D call uncertain. CDR3 length: 13 residues. The germline gives CDR1 LNHNV, CDR2 YYDKDF (reference sequence). The V gene lost 3 bases and the J gene lost 5 bases, with 8 bases spanning the gap. CDR3 amino acids: CATSRATDQPQHF. CDR3 nucleotide sequence: TGTGCCACCAGCAGGGCTACCGATCAGCCCCAGCATTTT.